The 20 T cell receptor beta chains given below trace back to one sample, sequenced in a study of CD8+ T cells in alopecia areata listed by TCRdb under 2018. Libraries were prepared through the immunoSEQ multiplex PCR assay. RNA was extracted from all samples and reverse transcribed into cDNA as template for TCR sequencing. TCRdb re-hosts the immuneACCESS table, in-frame sequences only. Its copies lack some clones; in the studies checked, an unresolved V gene accounts for under half of them, and the cause for the rest is not known. The sample table lists around 160,000 clones, more than 75% of them with a count of one. The ten biggest clones cover roughly 16% of the sample. The meaning of the sample's time point label: baseline before oral tofacitinib. Sample: CD8+ T cells sorted from blood, taken at week 0. The receptors were gathered from a human donor with alopecia areata.

The sample holds one count of this clone. The chain joins TRBV6-5 to TRBJ2-5; D not resolved. Near its end, the DNA agrees better with TRBJ2-7, so the J call may be wrong. This CDR3 is built from 14 residues. The germline CDR1 and CDR2 sequences are MNHEY and SVGAGI. CDR3 loop: CASGQTRPSYEQYF. CDR3 nucleotide sequence: TGTGCCAGCGGGCAGACACGTCCGTCCTACGAGCAGTACTTC.

V and J are TRBV29-1 and TRBJ2-6; D is undetermined. This CDR3 region has 17 residues. CDR1 is SQVTM, CDR2 ANQGSEA, per germline. Deletions cut 2 bases from V and 0 bases from J, with 14 bases between. This chain's CDR3 is CSVETPAQTSGANVLTF. The CDR3, as DNA: TGCAGCGTTGAAACCCCCGCGCAAACCTCTGGGGCCAACGTCCTGACTTTC.

This clone was observed a single time. The rearrangement links TRBV19 to TRBJ2-7; D remains ambiguous. Germline CDR1 LNHDA, CDR2 SQIVND (reference sequence). The CDR3 length is 17 residues. V gave up 3 bases and J gave up 3 bases, with 21 bases separating them. The CDR3 here is CASSIVFRSGPVYEQYF. For the CDR3, the DNA is TGTGCCAGTAGTATCGTTTTCCGGTCAGGCCCCGTCTACGAGCAGTACTTC.

The genes are TRBV18 and TRBJ1-1; 8 bases agree with TRBD1. V lost 5 bases to trimming and J lost 1 base; unmatched junction nucleotides: 3. Per the germline V gene, CDR1 is KGHSH and CDR2 is LQKENI. CDR3 length equals 14 residues. The CDR3 DNA is TGTGCCAGCTCAAGGGACAGGACGAACACTGAAGCTTTCTTT. It translates to CASSRDRTNTEAFF. The full variable domain, rest sourced from reference TRBV18 and TRBJ1-1, is NAGVMQNPRHLVRRRGQEARLRCSPMKGHSHVYWYRQLPEEGLKFMVYLQKENIIDESGMPKERFSAEFPKEGPSILRIQQVVRGDSAAYFCASSRDRTNTEAFFGQGTRLTVV.

In this sample, this clone turned up once. The CDR3 DNA is TGCGCCAGCAGCCAAGAGGGAGCGGGGGGCTACAATGAGCAGTTCTTC. The encoded protein is CASSQEGAGGYNEQFF. The chain links TRBV4-1 to TRBJ2-1; 9 nucleotides line up with TRBD2. CDR1 and CDR2 from the germline V gene are MGHRA and YSYEKL. The CDR3 is 16 amino acids. Losses at the gene ends were 0 bases for V and 3 bases for J; bases not matched to a gene: 3.

Comment on this clone: This specimen includes other DNA sequences encoding the same CDR3. This rearrangement joins TRBV4-1 to TRBJ2-7; TRBD2 matches at 9 bases. This CDR3 is built from 14 residues. Germline trimming cut 4 bases from V and 4 bases from J; bases unmatched to any gene: 5. Germline V gene data show CDR1 as MGHRA and CDR2 as YSYEKL. The CDR3 nucleotides read TGCGCCAGCAGCCTGGGACTAGCTGCGTACGAGCAGTACTTC. As protein: CASSLGLAAYEQYF.

The chain uses TRBV4-1 and TRBJ2-1, with TRBD1 as a possible D gene (6 bases). This CDR3 is 17 amino acids long. Germline V gene sequence: CDR1 MGHRA, CDR2 YSYEKL. Trimming shortened V by 4 bases and J by 4 bases, and 20 bases separated the two germline ends. Here the CDR3 DNA reads TGCGCCAGCAGCCCAAACGGACAGCCCGAGGGGTACAATGAGCAGTTCTTC. Translated, it gives CASSPNGQPEGYNEQFF.

The V and J genes are TRBV5-1 and TRBJ2-7; the D gene is possibly TRBD1 (5 bases). The CDR3 is made up of 13 amino acids. V was cut by 6 bases and J by 7 bases, with 17 bases left in between. Germline V gene data show CDR1 as SGHRS and CDR2 as YFSETQ. In DNA, the CDR3 is TGCGCCAGCAAAGGGGTCACCGACGCAGAGCAGTACTTC. It is translated as CASKGVTDAEQYF.

The chain combines TRBV27 with TRBJ1-6; D is uncertain. The CDR3 runs 14 residues. V lost 6 bases, J lost 8 bases, and 14 bases lay in between. Germline-derived CDR1 and CDR2 are MNHEY and SMNVEV (reference sequence). The CDR3 loop reads CASRQIATYSPLHF. The CDR3 DNA follows: TGTGCCAGCAGGCAAATAGCGACGTATTCACCCCTCCACTTT.

This clone was counted a single time. The V and J genes are TRBV11-2 and TRBJ2-4; D unclear. Trimming removed 0 bases from V and 1 base from J, with 13 bases in between. CDR1 is SGHAT and CDR2 is FQNNGV in the germline V gene. This CDR3 region has 17 residues. CDR3 DNA sequence: TGTGCCAGCAGCTTAGATCGGTGGGGAAAGGCCAAAAACATTCAGTACTTC. Its protein product is CASSLDRWGKAKNIQYF.

The chain is built from TRBV2 and TRBJ2-5, with 8 bases matching TRBD1. The J call could be wrong; TRBJ2-7 is a better fit for the DNA end. Germline V gene lookup returns CDR1 SNHLY and CDR2 FYNNEI. This CDR3 has 11 residues. CDR3 sequence (DNA): TGTGCCAGCAGGGACAGGGTCGAGCAGTACTTC. Translated, it gives CASRDRVEQYF.

CDR3 sequence (DNA): TGTGCCAGCAGCCAAGCGAGCGTGAGCGGACCCTACAATGAGCAGTTCTTC. This codes for CASSQASVSGPYNEQFF. The V call is TRBV4-2, the J call TRBJ2-1, with a tentative D call TRBD2 (5 bases). V lost 1 base and J 2 bases, leaving 15 bases between the germline ends. Per the germline V gene, CDR1 is LGHNA and CDR2 is YNFKEQ. The CDR3 consists of 17 residues.

The chain carries TRBV2 and TRBJ2-1; unclear D gene. CDR1 and CDR2 from the germline V gene are SNHLY and FYNNEI. V dropped 3 bases and J dropped 6 bases, with 15 bases sitting between them. The CDR3 spans 15 residues. The CDR3, as DNA: TGTGCCAGCAGTGAGTTCAGCGATAGATTCAATGAGCAGTTCTTC. Protein sequence: CASSEFSDRFNEQFF. Variable domain in full (rest from reference TRBV2 and TRBJ2-1): EPEVTQTPSHQVTQMGQEVILRCVPISNHLYFYWYRQILGQKVEFLVSFYNNEISEKSEIFDDQFSVERPDGSNFTLKIRSTKLEDSAMYFCASSEFSDRFNEQFFGPGTRLTVL.

The chain is built from TRBV6-5 and TRBJ1-1; TRBD1 agrees at 10 bases. This CDR3 contains 15 residues. V was clipped by 5 bases and J by 5 bases; unmatched bases: 8. Germline CDR1 is MNHEY and CDR2 is SVGAGI. The CDR3 is CASSIPGQGPTEAFF. In nucleotides, the CDR3 is TGTGCCAGCAGTATACCGGGACAGGGGCCAACTGAAGCTTTCTTT.

The chain links TRBV7-6 to TRBJ2-3, with 8 nucleotides matching TRBD2. Germline V lookup: CDR1 SGHVS, CDR2 FNYEAQ. CDR3 length: 15 amino acids. Trimming cost V 1 base and J 2 bases; bases outside gene matches: 2. The CDR3 sequence is CASSLGGGTTDTQYF. In DNA form, the CDR3 reads TGTGCCAGCAGCTTAGGCGGGGGGACCACAGATACGCAGTATTTT.

This CDR3 is CASSPYPSSANVLTF. CDR3 in DNA: TGTGCCAGCAGCCCGTACCCGTCGTCGGCCAACGTCCTGACTTTC. J is TRBJ2-6 and V is TRBV7-9; D gene uncertain. The germline CDR1 and CDR2 sequences are SEHNR and FQNEAQ (reference sequence). Trimming removed 5 bases at V and 6 bases at J, with 14 bases between. CDR3 length: 15 residues.

In this sample, this clone turned up a few times. The chain combines TRBV7-9 with TRBJ2-2, with D perhaps matching TRBD1 (5 bases). The CDR3 extends over 16 amino acids. The germline V and J ends were trimmed by 5 bases and 0 bases, with 13 bases remaining between them. Germline CDR1 is SEHNR and CDR2 is FQNEAQ (reference sequence). In nucleotides, the CDR3 is TGTGCCAGCAGCACCAGGGATACCTCGAACACCGGGGAGCTGTTTTTT. This codes for CASSTRDTSNTGELFF. The full variable domain, completed using reference TRBV7-9 and TRBJ2-2, is DTGVSQNPRHKITKRGQNVTFRCDPISEHNRLYWYRQTLGQGPEFLTYFQNEAQLEKSRLLSDRFSAERPKGSFSTLEIQRTEQGDSAMYLCASSTRDTSNTGELFFGEGSRLTVL.

The chain joins TRBV19 to TRBJ1-2; D is perhaps TRBD1 (5 bases). In germline, CDR1 is LNHDA, CDR2 SQIVND (reference sequence). CDR3 length: 18 amino acids. Trimming took 1 base from V and 5 from J, leaving 23 bases between them. CDR3 in amino acids: CASSIGVWGVGEKYGYTF. The DNA of the CDR3 is TGTGCCAGTAGTATAGGAGTGTGGGGCGTCGGAGAAAAGTATGGCTACACCTTC.

The CDR3 DNA reads TGTGCCAGCAGGGGATATGGCTACACCTTC. Protein: CASRGYGYTF. The V call is TRBV9, the J call TRBJ1-2; D gene unclear. Germline loops: CDR1 SGDLS, CDR2 YYNGEE. V was pared by 5 bases and J by 5 bases, with 4 bases between. CDR3 length: 10 residues.

CDR3 amino acids: CAWSVQGKNNSPLHF. In nucleotides, the CDR3 is TGTGCCTGGAGTGTACAGGGGAAGAATAATTCACCCCTCCACTTT. The genes are TRBV30 and TRBJ1-6; 7 nucleotides line up with TRBD1. Trimming at V came to 0 bases and at J to 5 bases, leaving 4 bases not matched to a gene. The CDR3 extends over 15 amino acids. Germline CDR1 and CDR2: GTSNPN and SVGIG (reference sequence).